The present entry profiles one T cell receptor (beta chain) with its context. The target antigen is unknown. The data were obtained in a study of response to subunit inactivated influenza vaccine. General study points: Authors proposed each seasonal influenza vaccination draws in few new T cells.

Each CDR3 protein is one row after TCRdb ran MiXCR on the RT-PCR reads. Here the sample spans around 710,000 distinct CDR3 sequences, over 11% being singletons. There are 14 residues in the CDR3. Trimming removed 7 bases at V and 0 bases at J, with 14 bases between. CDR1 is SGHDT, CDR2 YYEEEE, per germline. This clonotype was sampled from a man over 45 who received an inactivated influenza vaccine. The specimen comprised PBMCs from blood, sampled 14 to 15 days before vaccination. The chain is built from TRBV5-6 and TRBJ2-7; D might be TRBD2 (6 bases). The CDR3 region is CASSRPGASYEQYF. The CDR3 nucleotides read TGTGCCAGCTCTCGTCCGGGAGCCTCCTACGAGCAGTACTTC.